The 2 T cell receptor beta chains below come from one sample, sequenced in a study of early T cells in non-severe SARS-CoV-2 infection. Via MiXCR, TCRdb re-called the 5' RACE reads, giving one row per CDR3 protein. The sample records roughly 64,000 distinct CDR3 sequences, about 10% being singletons. Sequencing was performed on whole blood, taken at baseline. These receptors all stem from an adult who was a healthcare worker with PCR-confirmed SARS-CoV-2 infection or an uninfected control (not recorded which).

The V call is TRBV9, the J call TRBJ1-4, with D hard to call. The V gene's germline CDR1 is SGDLS and CDR2 YYNGEE. Trimming stripped 0 bases from V and 2 bases from J, with 8 bases between. The CDR3 has 15 residues. CDR3: CASSVGPWTNEKLFF. The CDR3 DNA is TGTGCCAGCAGCGTAGGCCCGTGGACTAATGAAAAACTGTTTTTT.

This clonotype was observed a handful of times. The J gene is TRBJ2-7, the V gene TRBV5-1; 9 nucleotides line up with TRBD2. This CDR3 is 15 amino acids long. The V gene end was trimmed by 4 bases and the J gene end by 0 bases; junction bases not matched to a gene: 5. Germline loops: CDR1 SGHRS, CDR2 YFSETQ. The CDR3 spells CASSPLAGASYEQYF. CDR3 nucleotide sequence: TGCGCCAGCAGCCCGTTAGCGGGGGCCTCCTACGAGCAGTACTTC.